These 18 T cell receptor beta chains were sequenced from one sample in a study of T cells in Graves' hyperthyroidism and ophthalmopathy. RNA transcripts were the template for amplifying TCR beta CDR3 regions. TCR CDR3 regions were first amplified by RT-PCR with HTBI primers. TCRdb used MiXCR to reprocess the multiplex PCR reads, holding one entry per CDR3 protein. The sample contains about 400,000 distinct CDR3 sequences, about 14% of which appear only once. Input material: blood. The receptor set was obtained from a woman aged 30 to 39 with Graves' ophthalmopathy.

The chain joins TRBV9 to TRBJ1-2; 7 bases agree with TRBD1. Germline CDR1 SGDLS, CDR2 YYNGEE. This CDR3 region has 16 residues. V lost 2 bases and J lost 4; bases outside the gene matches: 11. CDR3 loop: CASSVGPSGGGYGYTF. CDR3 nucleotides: TGTGCCAGCAGCGTTGGGCCCTCAGGGGGGGGCTATGGCTACACCTTC.

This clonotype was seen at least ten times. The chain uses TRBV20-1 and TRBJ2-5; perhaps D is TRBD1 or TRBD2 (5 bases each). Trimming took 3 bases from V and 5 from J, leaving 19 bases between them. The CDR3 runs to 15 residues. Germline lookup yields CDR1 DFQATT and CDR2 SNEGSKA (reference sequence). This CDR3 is CSARGSGPNRETQYF. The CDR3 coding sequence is TGCAGTGCTAGGGGATCGGGACCTAATAGGGAGACCCAGTACTTC.

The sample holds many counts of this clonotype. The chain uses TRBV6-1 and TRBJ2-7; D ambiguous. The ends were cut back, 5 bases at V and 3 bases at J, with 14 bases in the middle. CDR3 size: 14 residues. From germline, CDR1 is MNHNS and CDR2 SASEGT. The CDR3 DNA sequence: TGTGCCAGCAGTTTGACACGGCAAAACTACGAGCAGTACTTC. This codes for CASSLTRQNYEQYF.

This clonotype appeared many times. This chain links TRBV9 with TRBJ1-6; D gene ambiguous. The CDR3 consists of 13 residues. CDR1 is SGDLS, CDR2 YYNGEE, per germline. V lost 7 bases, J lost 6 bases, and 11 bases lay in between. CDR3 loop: CASAEGRNSPLHF. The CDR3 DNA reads TGTGCCAGCGCCGAAGGGCGTAATTCACCCCTCCACTTT.

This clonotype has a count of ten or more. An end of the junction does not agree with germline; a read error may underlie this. Here the CDR3 DNA reads TGTGCCAGCAGCTTAGTTGGCGGACAGGGGGCGAAGACCGGGGAGCTGTTTTTT. This translates into CASSLVGGQGAKTGELFF. The chain recombines TRBV7-2 with TRBJ2-2; 11 positions match TRBD1. CDR1 is SGHTA and CDR2 is FQGNSA in the germline V gene. The CDR3 has 18 amino acids.

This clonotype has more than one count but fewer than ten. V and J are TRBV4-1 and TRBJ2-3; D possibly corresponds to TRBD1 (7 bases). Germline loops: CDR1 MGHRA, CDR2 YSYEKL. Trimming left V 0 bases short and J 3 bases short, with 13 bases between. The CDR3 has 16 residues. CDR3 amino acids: CASSQDQGGMTDTQYF. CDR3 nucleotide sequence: TGCGCCAGCAGCCAAGATCAGGGGGGAATGACAGATACGCAGTATTTT.

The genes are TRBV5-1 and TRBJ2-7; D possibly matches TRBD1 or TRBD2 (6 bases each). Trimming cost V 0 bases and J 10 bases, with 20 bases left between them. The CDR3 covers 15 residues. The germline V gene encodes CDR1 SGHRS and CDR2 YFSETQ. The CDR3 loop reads CASSLDLGGLSDQYF. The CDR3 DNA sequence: TGCGCCAGCAGCTTGGATCTGGGGGGCCTGTCCGACCAGTACTTC.

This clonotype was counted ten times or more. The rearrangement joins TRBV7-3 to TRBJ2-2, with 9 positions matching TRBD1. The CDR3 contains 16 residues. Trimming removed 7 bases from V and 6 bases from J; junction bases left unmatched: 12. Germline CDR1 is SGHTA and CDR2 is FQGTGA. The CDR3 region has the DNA TGTGCCAGCATCCCACGGGACAGGGCCGTGGCCGGGGAGCTGTTTTTT. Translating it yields CASIPRDRAVAGELFF.

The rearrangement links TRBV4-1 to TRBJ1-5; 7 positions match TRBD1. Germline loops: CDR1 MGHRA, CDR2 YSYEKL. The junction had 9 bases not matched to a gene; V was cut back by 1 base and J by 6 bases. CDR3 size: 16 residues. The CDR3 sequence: CASSQGAGGGGQPQHF. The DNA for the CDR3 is TGCGCCAGCAGCCAAGGGGCAGGGGGTGGCGGTCAGCCCCAGCATTTT.

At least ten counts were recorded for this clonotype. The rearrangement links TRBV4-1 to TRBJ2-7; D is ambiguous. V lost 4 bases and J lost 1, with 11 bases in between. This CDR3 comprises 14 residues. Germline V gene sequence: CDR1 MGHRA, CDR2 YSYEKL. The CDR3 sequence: CASSPGSYSYEQYF. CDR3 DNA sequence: TGCGCCAGCAGCCCAGGATCGTATTCCTACGAGCAGTACTTC.

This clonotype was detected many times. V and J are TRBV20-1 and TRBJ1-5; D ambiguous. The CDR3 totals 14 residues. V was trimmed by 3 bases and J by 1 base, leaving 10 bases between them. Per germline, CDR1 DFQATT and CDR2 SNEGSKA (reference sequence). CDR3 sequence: CSARVDNSNQPQHF. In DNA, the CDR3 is TGCAGTGCTAGGGTGGATAACAGCAATCAGCCCCAGCATTTT.

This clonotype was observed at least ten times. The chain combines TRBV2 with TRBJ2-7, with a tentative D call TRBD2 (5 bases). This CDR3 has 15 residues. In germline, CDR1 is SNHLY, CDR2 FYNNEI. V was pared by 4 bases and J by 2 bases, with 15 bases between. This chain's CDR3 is CASSGGGPIPYEQYF. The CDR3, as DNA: TGTGCCAGCAGTGGCGGAGGACCGATCCCCTACGAGCAGTACTTC.

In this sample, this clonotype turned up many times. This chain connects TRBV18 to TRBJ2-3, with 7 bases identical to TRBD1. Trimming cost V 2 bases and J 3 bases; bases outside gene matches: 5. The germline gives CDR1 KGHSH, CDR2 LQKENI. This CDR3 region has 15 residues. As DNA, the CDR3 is TGTGCCAGCTCACCAGACAGGGTAGGAACAGATACGCAGTATTTT. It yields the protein CASSPDRVGTDTQYF.

The chain's CDR3 is CAWSPGTTGNTIYF. CDR3 bases: TGTGCCTGGAGTCCCGGGACAACTGGAAACACCATATATTTT. The chain joins TRBV30 to TRBJ1-3; a weak D match, TRBD1 (6 bases). Trimming took 2 bases from V and 2 from J, leaving 10 bases between them. CDR1 is GTSNPN, CDR2 SVGIG, per germline (reference sequence). There are 14 residues in the CDR3.

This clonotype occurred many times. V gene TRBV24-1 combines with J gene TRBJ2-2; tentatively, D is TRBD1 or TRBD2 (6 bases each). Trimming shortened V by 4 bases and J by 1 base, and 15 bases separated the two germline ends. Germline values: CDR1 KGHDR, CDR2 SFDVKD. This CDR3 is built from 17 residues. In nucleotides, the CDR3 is TGTGCCACCAGTGAGGCGAGGGGGGCTTGGAACACCGGGGAGCTGTTTTTT. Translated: CATSEARGAWNTGELFF.

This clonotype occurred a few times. CDR3 protein: CSARDWKRDTQYF. For the CDR3, the DNA is TGCAGTGCTAGGGACTGGAAGAGGGATACGCAGTATTTT. The chain recombines TRBV20-1 with TRBJ2-3; D possibly corresponds to TRBD2 (5 bases). There are 13 residues in the CDR3. V was pared by 3 bases and J by 6 bases, with 13 bases between. The germline V gene encodes CDR1 DFQATT and CDR2 SNEGSKA (reference sequence).

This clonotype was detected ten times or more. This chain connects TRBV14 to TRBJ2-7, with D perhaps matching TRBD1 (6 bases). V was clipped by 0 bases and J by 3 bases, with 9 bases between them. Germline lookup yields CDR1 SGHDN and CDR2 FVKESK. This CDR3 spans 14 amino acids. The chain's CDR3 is CASSQEQGSYEQYF. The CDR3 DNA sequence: TGTGCCAGCAGCCAAGAACAGGGAAGCTACGAGCAGTACTTC.

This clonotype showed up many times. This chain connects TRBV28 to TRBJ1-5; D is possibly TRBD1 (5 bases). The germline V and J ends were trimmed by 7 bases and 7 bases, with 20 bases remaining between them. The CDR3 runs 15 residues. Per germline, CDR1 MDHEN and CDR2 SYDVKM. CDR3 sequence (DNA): TGTGCCAGCACCACCCACCGGGGGTCGGGCCAGCCCCAGCATTTT. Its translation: CASTTHRGSGQPQHF.